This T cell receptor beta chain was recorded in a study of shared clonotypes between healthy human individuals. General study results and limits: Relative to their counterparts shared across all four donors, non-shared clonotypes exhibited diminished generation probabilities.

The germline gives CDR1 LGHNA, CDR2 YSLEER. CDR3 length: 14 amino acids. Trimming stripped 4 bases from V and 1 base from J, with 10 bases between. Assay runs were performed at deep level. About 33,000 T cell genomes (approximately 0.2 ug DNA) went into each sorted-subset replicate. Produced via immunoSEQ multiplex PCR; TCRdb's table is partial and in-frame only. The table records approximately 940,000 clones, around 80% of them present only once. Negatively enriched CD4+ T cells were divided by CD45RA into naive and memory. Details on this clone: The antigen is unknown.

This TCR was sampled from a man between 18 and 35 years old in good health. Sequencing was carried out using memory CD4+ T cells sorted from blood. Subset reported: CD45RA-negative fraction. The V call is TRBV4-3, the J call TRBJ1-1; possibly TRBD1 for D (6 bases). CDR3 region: CASSPRTANTEAFF. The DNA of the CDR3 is TGCGCCAGCAGCCCGCGGACAGCGAACACTGAAGCTTTCTTT.